This entry lists 11 T cell receptor beta chains sequenced from one sample in a study of graft-versus-host responses after intestinal transplantation listed by TCRdb under 2021. The library was generated by the immunoSEQ multiplex PCR assay. TCRdb re-hosts the immuneACCESS table, in-frame sequences only. Its copies lack some clones; in the studies checked, an unresolved V gene accounts for under half of them, and the cause for the rest is not known. Counted in this sample were some 110,000 clones; approximately 90% of them appeared once. Over 0.15% of the sample goes to the ten largest clones. This specimen's time point label, per the study, means: cells obtained before transplantation from donor or recipient. These TCRs' antigens remain unknown. Sequencing used unstimulated CD4+ T cells sorted from spleen or lymph node cells, obtained before intestinal transplant. The receptors here all came from a human donor who received an intestinal transplant.

The chain combines TRBV30 with TRBJ1-3; D is unresolved. V lost 0 bases, J lost 1 base, and 10 bases lay in between. This CDR3 spans 15 amino acids. CDR1 GTSNPN and CDR2 SVGIG come from the germline V gene (reference sequence). The CDR3 sequence is CAWSVVRSSGNTIYF. CDR3 sequence (DNA): TGTGCCTGGAGTGTAGTTAGGAGTTCTGGAAACACCATATATTTT.

V usage is TRBV15 and J usage is TRBJ2-1; weak D call: TRBD1 (6 bases). Germline V gene data show CDR1 as LNHNV and CDR2 as YYDKDF (reference sequence). V lost 0 bases and J 0 bases, leaving 18 bases between the germline ends. This CDR3 has 19 residues. CDR3 DNA sequence: TGTGCCACCAGCAGAGATCCCAAGGACAGCCAGAGCTCCTACAATGAGCAGTTCTTC. This encodes CATSRDPKDSQSSYNEQFF.

This clone has just one count. The J gene is TRBJ1-5, the V gene TRBV19, with TRBD1 identical over 10 bases. This CDR3 spans 17 amino acids. V dropped 1 base and J dropped 2; count of bases not matched to a gene: 5. Germline V gene data show CDR1 as LNHDA and CDR2 as SQIVND (reference sequence). CDR3 sequence: CASSIASGQGRNQPQHF. The CDR3 bases are TGTGCCAGTAGTATAGCCTCGGGACAGGGGCGCAATCAGCCCCAGCATTTT.

A remark on this clone: Within the sample, other DNA sequences also encode this same CDR3. CDR3 region: CASSLRVYEQYF. DNA of the CDR3: TGTGCCAGCAGTCTCCGGGTCTACGAGCAGTACTTC. V gene TRBV28 combines with J gene TRBJ2-7, with unresolved D. V gave up 5 bases and J gave up 3 bases, with 8 bases separating them. The CDR3 runs 12 residues. The germline V gene has CDR1 MDHEN and CDR2 SYDVKM.

CDR3 DNA: TGTGCCAGCAGCCCTGGACAGGGGTGGGGTACGCAGTATTTT. This codes for CASSPGQGWGTQYF. The rearrangement uses TRBV7-9 and TRBJ2-3, with 9 nucleotides matching TRBD1. Germline trimming cut 5 bases from V and 8 bases from J; bases unmatched to any gene: 8. This CDR3 has 14 amino acids. Germline lookup yields CDR1 SEHNR and CDR2 FQNEAQ (reference sequence).

The chain carries TRBV11-2 and TRBJ1-4; 8 bases fit TRBD1. The germline V gene has CDR1 SGHAT and CDR2 FQNNGV. CDR3 length: 14 amino acids. V lost 3 bases and J lost 7; bases outside the gene matches: 4. The CDR3 DNA is TGTGCCAGCAGCTTGACAGGGGTTTTTGAAAAACTGTTTTTT. Residues: CASSLTGVFEKLFF. Supplemented by reference TRBV11-2 and TRBJ1-4, the full variable domain reads EAGVAQSPRYKIIEKRQSVAFWCNPISGHATLYWYQQILGQGPKLLIQFQNNGVVDDSQLPKDRFSAERLKGVDSTLKIQPAKLEDSAVYLCASSLTGVFEKLFFGSGTQLSVL.

DNA of the CDR3: TGTGCCAGTAGTCCGGGACAGGGGCTCTATGGCTACACCTTC. Encoded protein: CASSPGQGLYGYTF. This rearrangement joins TRBV19 to TRBJ1-2, with TRBD1 identical over 10 bases. Unmatched junction bases numbered 4, after V lost 5 bases and J lost 4 bases. Per the germline V gene, CDR1 is LNHDA and CDR2 is SQIVND (reference sequence). The CDR3 contains 14 residues.

DNA for the CDR3: TGCGCCAGCTCGCCAGGGGGCTTGAACACTGAAGCTTTCTTT. Encoded protein: CASSPGGLNTEAFF. The chain links TRBV10-1 to TRBJ1-1; 8 positions agree with TRBD1. The V gene's germline CDR1 is WNHNN and CDR2 SYGVQD (reference sequence). CDR3 length: 14 amino acids. J gave up 0 bases and V 8 bases, and 5 bases lay outside the gene matches.

This clone turned up a few times. V gene TRBV5-4 combines with J gene TRBJ2-7, with D perhaps TRBD2 (6 bases). The germline V gene has CDR1 SGHNT and CDR2 YYREEE (reference sequence). The CDR3 consists of 15 residues. V was cut by 2 bases and J by 2 bases, with 14 bases left in between. The CDR3 here is CASSFSGVPPYEQYF. As DNA, the CDR3 is TGTGCCAGCAGCTTTAGCGGAGTGCCCCCCTACGAGCAGTACTTC.

The rearrangement uses TRBV2 and TRBJ1-5, with 7 bases identical to TRBD1. Losses at the gene ends were 3 bases for V and 3 bases for J; bases not matched to a gene: 2. The CDR3 spans 14 residues. Germline assignment: CDR1 SNHLY and CDR2 FYNNEI. The CDR3 region has the DNA TGTGCCAGCAGTGAGGACAGGATCAATCAGCCCCAGCATTTT. Translated, it gives CASSEDRINQPQHF.

The chain recombines TRBV15 with TRBJ2-1; 10 bases align to TRBD2. Looked up from germline, CDR1 is LNHNV and CDR2 is YYDKDF (reference sequence). CDR3 length equals 21 residues. V gave up 4 bases and J gave up 10 bases; unmatched junction bases: 28. The DNA for the CDR3 is TGTGCCACCAGCACAACGCCTCCGCTTGGACGGAAGCGGGGGGGCCAGGGGGAGCAGTTCTTC. This gives the protein CATSTTPPLGRKRGGQGEQFF.